The 24 T cell receptor beta chains below were found in one sample sequenced in a study of CD8 T cells in ankylosing spondylitis. TCRdb re-called the 5' RACE reads through MiXCR, storing one row per CDR3 protein. Among 250,000 or so distinct CDR3 sequences, 20% to 30% were seen once, and the ten largest hold roughly 0.67%. Sequences were obtained from blood, either unsorted or a sorted T cell fraction (not recorded which). The receptor source for this set is a male donor with ankylosing spondylitis or in good health (not recorded which).

This clonotype was detected ten times or more. Compared with germline, one end of the junction differs, possibly owing to a read error. V is TRBV5-6 and J is TRBJ1-6; a weak D match, TRBD1 (5 bases). Germline CDR1 and CDR2: SGHDT and YYEEEE. This CDR3 region has 18 residues. The CDR3: CASSLGGASFSYNSPLHF. The CDR3 coding sequence is TGTGCCAGCAGTTTGGGGGGAGCCAGCTTCTCCTATAATTCACCCCTCCACTTT.

This clonotype was picked up a small number of times. The genes are TRBV6-1 and TRBJ2-4; D gene unclear. CDR1 and CDR2 from the germline V gene are MNHNS and SASEGT. V lost 4 bases, J lost 0 bases, and 4 bases lay in between. The CDR3 runs 13 residues. DNA of the CDR3: TGTGCCAGCAGTGTGGTAGCCAAAAACATTCAGTACTTC. Translation gives CASSVVAKNIQYF.

The J gene is TRBJ2-5, the V gene TRBV7-2; tentatively, D is TRBD2 (6 bases). Germline V gene lookup returns CDR1 SGHTA and CDR2 FQGNSA. Trimming removed 5 bases from V and 3 bases from J, with 19 bases in between. CDR3 length equals 16 residues. The CDR3 DNA reads as TGTGCCAGCAGCCCCTGGAGGGCAGCGATTGAAGAGACCCAGTACTTC. Encoded protein: CASSPWRAAIEETQYF.

V is TRBV20-1 and J is TRBJ2-7; D gene ambiguous. Germline CDR1 is DFQATT and CDR2 is SNEGSKA (reference sequence). CDR3 length equals 12 residues. CDR3 residues: CSFYSYSYEQYF. DNA of the CDR3: TGCAGCTTTTACTCGTACTCCTACGAGCAGTACTTC.

The chain links TRBV29-1 to TRBJ2-5, with TRBD1 matching 8 bases. This CDR3 region has 12 residues. V was clipped by 6 bases and J by 4 bases; unmatched bases: 4. Germline loops: CDR1 SQVTM, CDR2 ANQGSEA. The CDR3 protein is CSVRTGTETQYF. CDR3 DNA sequence: TGCAGCGTCCGGACAGGGACAGAGACCCAGTACTTC. The variable domain in full, with the rest retrieved from reference TRBV29-1 and TRBJ2-5, is SAVISQKPSRDICQRGTSLTIQCQVDSQVTMMFWYRQQPGQSLTLIATANQGSEATYESGFVIDKFPISRPNLTFSTLTVSNMSPEDSSIYLCSVRTGTETQYFGPGTRLLVL.

The chain couples TRBV29-1 to TRBJ2-7; TRBD1 matches 9 bases. The CDR3 covers 13 residues. Germline CDR1 reads SQVTM; CDR2 reads ANQGSEA. V shed 6 bases and J 7 bases; nucleotides not matched to a gene: 10. CDR3 sequence (DNA): TGCAGCGTAAAGACAGGGGGAGTGGGAGAGCAGTACTTC. Its protein product is CSVKTGGVGEQYF.

Ten or more counts support this clonotype. The rearrangement links TRBV12-3 or TRBV12-4 to TRBJ2-1; TRBD2 matches at 7 bases. V lost 4 bases, J lost 15 bases, and 9 bases stayed unmatched. This CDR3 contains 12 residues. CDR3 coding DNA: TGTGCCAGCAGTTGGGGGAGGGGTGGGCGGTTCTTC. Translation gives CASSWGRGGRFF.

This clonotype was detected only a few times. The chain joins TRBV6-1 to TRBJ2-3; 8 bases are shared with TRBD2. CDR3 length: 16 residues. V lost 5 bases to trimming and J lost 2 bases; unmatched junction nucleotides: 9. The germline V gene has CDR1 MNHNS and CDR2 SASEGT. The CDR3 here is CASSRLAGKSTDTQYF. The CDR3 DNA follows: TGTGCCAGCAGTCGATTAGCGGGGAAGTCCACAGATACGCAGTATTTT.

There are a few counts of this clonotype. V and J are TRBV20-1 and TRBJ2-3; D remains ambiguous. Deletions cut 5 bases from V and 5 bases from J, with 11 bases between. Germline CDR1 DFQATT, CDR2 SNEGSKA (reference sequence). The CDR3 has 12 residues. Written as DNA, the CDR3 is TGCAGTGCTCAACCTAGAGTAGATACGCAGTATTTT. Translation: CSAQPRVDTQYF.

This clonotype was seen a handful of times. The chain couples TRBV20-1 to TRBJ2-5, with TRBD2 matching over 7 bases. Looked up from germline, CDR1 is DFQATT and CDR2 is SNEGSKA (reference sequence). CDR3 length equals 14 residues. Germline trimming cut 3 bases from V and 2 bases from J; bases unmatched to any gene: 6. CDR3 in DNA: TGCAGTGCTAGGCTAGCGGTTCATCAAGAGACCCAGTACTTC. Amino acids: CSARLAVHQETQYF.

This clonotype showed up many times. The chain is built from TRBV20-1 and TRBJ1-5, with TRBD1 identical over 8 bases. The germline V gene has CDR1 DFQATT and CDR2 SNEGSKA (reference sequence). V shed 0 bases and J 6 bases; nucleotides not matched to a gene: 4. This CDR3 comprises 14 residues. The CDR3 nucleotides are TGCAGTGCTAGAGAACAGGGGGGAGGTCAGCCCCAGCATTTT. Translation: CSAREQGGGQPQHF.

V and J are TRBV18 and TRBJ2-1; D is unresolved. Trimming left V 3 bases short and J 8 bases short, with 8 bases between. The CDR3 loop spans 12 amino acids. Germline CDR1 reads KGHSH; CDR2 reads LQKENI. The CDR3 sequence is CASSPSSDEQFF. The CDR3 DNA sequence: TGTGCCAGCTCACCGTCTTCCGATGAGCAGTTCTTC.

This clonotype was observed many times. DNA of the CDR3: TGTGCCAGCAGCCGGGACGGCGGCCTCTCAGATACGCAGTATTTT. This gives the protein CASSRDGGLSDTQYF. The gene calls are TRBV6-1 and TRBJ2-3; D possibly uses TRBD1 or TRBD2 (5 bases each). This CDR3 is 15 amino acids long. V dropped 6 bases and J dropped 4 bases, with 17 bases sitting between them. From germline, CDR1 is MNHNS and CDR2 SASEGT.

This rearrangement joins TRBV29-1 to TRBJ2-3, with no clear D. V lost 1 base and J lost 0, with 2 bases in between. This CDR3 has 12 amino acids. The germline V gene has CDR1 SQVTM and CDR2 ANQGSEA. The CDR3 region is CSVEASTDTQYF. The DNA of the CDR3 is TGCAGCGTTGAAGCTAGCACAGATACGCAGTATTTT.

As to this clonotype: A much more abundant neighbour one base away suggests this may be a read error. CDR3 nucleotides: TGCGCCAGCAGCTTGGAGGACGGGGGGGCCCTTAGCACAGATACGCAGTATTTT. This codes for CASSLEDGGALSTDTQYF. The chain employs TRBV5-1 and TRBJ2-3; TRBD2 matches 8 bases. The V gene's germline CDR1 is SGHRS and CDR2 YFSETQ. Trimming removed 0 bases from V and 0 bases from J; junction bases left unmatched: 9. The CDR3 extends over 18 amino acids.

This clonotype was detected ten times or more. In nucleotides, the CDR3 is TGTGCCAGCAGCGTAGTGGGGGCCCGGGGCAATGAGCAGTTCTTC. Encoded protein: CASSVVGARGNEQFF. The rearrangement joins TRBV9 to TRBJ2-1, with TRBD1 as a possible D gene (6 bases). The CDR3 contains 15 residues. V lost 0 bases, J lost 6 bases, and 13 bases lay in between. Germline CDR1 SGDLS, CDR2 YYNGEE. Together with reference TRBV9 and TRBJ2-1, the CDR3 gives the full variable domain: DSGVTQTPKHLITATGQRVTLRCSPRSGDLSVYWYQQSLDQGLQFLIQYYNGEERAKGNILERFSAQQFPDLHSELNLSSLELGDSALYFCASSVVGARGNEQFFGPGTRLTVL.

This clonotype was picked up many times. V and J are TRBV20-1 and TRBJ2-3, with D perhaps matching TRBD1 (5 bases). The CDR3 loop spans 16 amino acids. Germline loops: CDR1 DFQATT, CDR2 SNEGSKA (reference sequence). V was pared by 0 bases and J by 2 bases, with 15 bases between. In DNA form, the CDR3 reads TGCAGTGCTAGAGATGGCAGGGCACATTTCACAGATACGCAGTATTTT. This gives the protein CSARDGRAHFTDTQYF.

This clonotype came up a few times. The chain employs TRBV29-1 and TRBJ2-3; 12 positions agree with TRBD2. The V and J ends lost 7 bases and 6 bases, in that order; junction bases with no gene match: 8. The CDR3 spans 14 residues. Germline V gene data show CDR1 as SQVTM and CDR2 as ANQGSEA. The CDR3 protein is CSARPSGGADTQYF. The CDR3 region has the DNA TGCAGCGCCCGACCTAGCGGGGGGGCGGATACGCAGTATTTT.

This clonotype was observed a handful of times. V and J are TRBV20-1 and TRBJ2-7; 9 bases fit TRBD1. Per germline, CDR1 DFQATT and CDR2 SNEGSKA (reference sequence). The V gene end was trimmed by 2 bases and the J gene end by 4 bases; junction bases not matched to a gene: 6. The length of the CDR3 is 14 residues. CDR3 loop: CSARRGQGIYEQYF. DNA for the CDR3: TGCAGTGCTAGACGGGGACAGGGAATATACGAGCAGTACTTC.

The V gene is TRBV11-2, the J gene TRBJ2-1, with D maybe TRBD2 (7 bases). CDR3 size: 17 residues. The V end was cut by 6 bases, the J end by 3 bases, with 21 bases between. The germline V gene encodes CDR1 SGHAT and CDR2 FQNNGV. The CDR3 nucleotides are TGTGCCAGCAGAGGGTTAGGGGGGGGGGTCCTCTACAATGAGCAGTTCTTC. This codes for CASRGLGGGVLYNEQFF.

The table lists this clonotype with a few counts. The chain has TRBV28 and TRBJ1-2; D is ambiguous. The germline V and J ends were trimmed by 8 bases and 5 bases, with 15 bases remaining between them. The CDR3 length is 13 residues. From germline, CDR1 is MDHEN and CDR2 SYDVKM. The CDR3 nucleotides are TGTGCCAGCTCGTGGACGGACGGGTATGGCTACACCTTC. Amino acid sequence: CASSWTDGYGYTF.

Ten or more counts support this clonotype. The chain employs TRBV20-1 and TRBJ2-2, with unresolved D. Germline loops: CDR1 DFQATT, CDR2 SNEGSKA (reference sequence). Trimming left V 1 base short and J 1 base short, with 13 bases between. The CDR3 totals 16 residues. The CDR3 DNA is TGCAGTGCTAGAGGCGGTTCGGTCCTGAACACCGGGGAGCTGTTTTTT. Translation: CSARGGSVLNTGELFF.

The V gene is TRBV10-3, the J gene TRBJ2-3; D remains ambiguous. The germline CDR1 and CDR2 sequences are ENHRY and SYGVKD. The CDR3 sequence is 14 residues long. V shed 10 bases and J shed 0 bases, with 14 bases lying between them. The CDR3 reads CASIMGLSTDTQYF. The CDR3 DNA sequence: TGTGCCAGCATTATGGGCCTGAGCACAGATACGCAGTATTTT.

In its sample, this clonotype was seen once. The chain has TRBV6-5 and TRBJ2-1, with 8 bases lining up with TRBD1. Germline CDR1 and CDR2: MNHEY and SVGAGI. V trimming: 4 bases; J trimming: 6 bases; junction bases outside the gene matches: 14. The CDR3 runs 17 residues. CDR3 sequence reads: CASSFHSGQGFFNEQFF. CDR3 nucleotides: TGTGCCAGCAGTTTTCACTCAGGACAGGGATTTTTCAATGAGCAGTTCTTC.